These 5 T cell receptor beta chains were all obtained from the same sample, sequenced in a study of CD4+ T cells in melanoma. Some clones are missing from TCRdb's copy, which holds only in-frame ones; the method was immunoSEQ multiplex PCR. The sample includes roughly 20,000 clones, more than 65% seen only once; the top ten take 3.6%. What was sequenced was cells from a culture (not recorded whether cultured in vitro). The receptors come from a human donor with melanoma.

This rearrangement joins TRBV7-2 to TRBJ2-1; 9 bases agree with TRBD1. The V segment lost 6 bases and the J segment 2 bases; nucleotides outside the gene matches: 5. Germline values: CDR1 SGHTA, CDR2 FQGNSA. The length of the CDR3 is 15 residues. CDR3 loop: CASRRTGGTYNEQFF. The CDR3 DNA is TGTGCCAGCAGGAGAACAGGGGGCACCTACAATGAGCAGTTCTTC.

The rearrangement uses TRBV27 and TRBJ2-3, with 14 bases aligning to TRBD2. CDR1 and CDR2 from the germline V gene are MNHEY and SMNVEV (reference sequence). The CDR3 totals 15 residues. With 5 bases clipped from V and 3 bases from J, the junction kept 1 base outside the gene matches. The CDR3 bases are TGTGCCAGCAGTAGGACTAGCGGGGGGACAGATACGCAGTATTTT. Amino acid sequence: CASSRTSGGTDTQYF.

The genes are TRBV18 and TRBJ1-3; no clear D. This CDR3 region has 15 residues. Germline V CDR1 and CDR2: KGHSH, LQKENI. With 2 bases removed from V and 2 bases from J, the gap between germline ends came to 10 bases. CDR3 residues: CASSPSGTAGNTIYF. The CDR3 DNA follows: TGTGCCAGCTCACCAAGCGGAACGGCTGGAAACACCATATATTTT. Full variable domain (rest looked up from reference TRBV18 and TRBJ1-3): NAGVMQNPRHLVRRRGQEARLRCSPMKGHSHVYWYRQLPEEGLKFMVYLQKENIIDESGMPKERFSAEFPKEGPSILRIQQVVRGDSAAYFCASSPSGTAGNTIYFGEGSWLTVV.

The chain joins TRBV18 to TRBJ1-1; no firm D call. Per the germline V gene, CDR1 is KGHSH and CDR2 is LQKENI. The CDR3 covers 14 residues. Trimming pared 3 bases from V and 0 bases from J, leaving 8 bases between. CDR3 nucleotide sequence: TGTGCCAGCTCACCGAGTATAATGAACACTGAAGCTTTCTTT. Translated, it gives CASSPSIMNTEAFF.

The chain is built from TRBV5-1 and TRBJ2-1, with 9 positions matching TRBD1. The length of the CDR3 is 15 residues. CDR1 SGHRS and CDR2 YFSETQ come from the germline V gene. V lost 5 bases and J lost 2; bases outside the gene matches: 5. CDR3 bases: TGCGCCAGCAGACCCGGGACAGGGACCTACAATGAGCAGTTCTTC. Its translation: CASRPGTGTYNEQFF. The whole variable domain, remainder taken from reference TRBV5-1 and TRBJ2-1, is KAGVTQTPRYLIKTRGQQVTLSCSPISGHRSVSWYQQTPGQGLQFLFEYFSETQRNKGNFPGRFSGRQFSNSRSEMNVSTLELGDSALYLCASRPGTGTYNEQFFGPGTRLTVL.